Each of the 16 T cell receptor beta chains below was sequenced from the same sample in a study of T cell clones after liver transplantation. The repertoire was sequenced with immunoSEQ multiplex PCR; TCRdb's copy has only in-frame clones and lacks some. Among 75,000 to 95,000 clones, around four fifths were seen once, and the ten largest hold approximately 2.1%. The input for sequencing was CD4+ T cells from blood, taken about 50 months after liver transplant. These receptors were obtained from a human patient who received a liver transplant. Some T cells may be transferred from the graft donor.

On this clone itself: At one end the junction does not follow the germline gene, possibly because of a read error. This chain's CDR3 is CSVRTGGNQPQHF. CDR3 nucleotide sequence: TGCAGCGTTCGGACAGGGGGCAACCAGCCCCAGCATTTT. The chain couples TRBV29-1 to TRBJ1-5, with 11 bases aligning to TRBD1. Per the germline V gene, CDR1 is SQVTM and CDR2 is ANQGSEA. CDR3 length: 13 amino acids.

This clone was counted once. The chain carries TRBV28 and TRBJ2-5, with 8 bases identical to TRBD1. CDR3 length equals 15 residues. CDR1 MDHEN and CDR2 SYDVKM come from the germline V gene. V lost 8 bases to trimming and J lost 6 bases; unmatched junction nucleotides: 14. The CDR3 nucleotides are TGTGCCAGCTGCATTGGGGGAGGACAGGGACAGACCCAGTACTTC. It codes for CASCIGGGQGQTQYF.

The chain combines TRBV5-1 with TRBJ1-2; 11 bases are shared with TRBD1. The germline V gene has CDR1 SGHRS and CDR2 YFSETQ. The junction had 8 bases not matched to a gene; V was cut back by 2 bases and J by 5 bases. The CDR3 extends over 16 amino acids. The chain's CDR3 is CASSFPPGQGVYGYTF. The DNA for the CDR3 is TGCGCCAGCAGCTTCCCCCCGGGACAGGGGGTGTATGGCTACACCTTC.

This clone has just one count. The chain carries TRBV11-2 and TRBJ2-5; D possibly corresponds to TRBD1 (5 bases). The CDR3 runs to 14 residues. Germline values: CDR1 SGHAT, CDR2 FQNNGV. V lost 5 bases and J 4 bases, leaving 14 bases between the germline ends. CDR3 in DNA: TGTGCCAGCAGCCGTAGGGTTCAGGGAGAGACCCAGTACTTC. Protein product: CASSRRVQGETQYF.

The rearrangement joins TRBV28 to TRBJ2-1; D may be TRBD2 (5 bases). The CDR3 is 14 residues long. CDR1 MDHEN and CDR2 SYDVKM come from the germline V gene. The germline V and J ends were trimmed by 2 bases and 6 bases, with 11 bases remaining between them. CDR3 sequence: CASSLPLAFNEQFF. The CDR3 DNA reads TGTGCCAGCAGTTTACCGCTAGCATTCAATGAGCAGTTCTTC.

This clone has only one observation. The chain recombines TRBV7-2 with TRBJ2-2; perhaps TRBD2 as D (6 bases). In germline, CDR1 is SGHTA, CDR2 FQGNSA. CDR3 size: 15 residues. V gave up 1 base and J gave up 6 bases, with 12 bases separating them. In DNA form, the CDR3 reads TGTGCCAGCAGCTTAGATAACCGGAGGGCCGGGGAGCTGTTTTTT. Protein product: CASSLDNRRAGELFF.

The chain recombines TRBV7-2 with TRBJ2-3; D possibly matches TRBD1 or TRBD2 (5 bases each). The CDR3 spans 17 residues. The ends were cut back, 0 bases at V and 5 bases at J, with 18 bases in the middle. CDR1 is SGHTA and CDR2 is FQGNSA in the germline V gene. This CDR3 reads CASSLAAASERGDTQYF. The CDR3 DNA follows: TGTGCCAGCAGCTTAGCGGCCGCATCCGAGAGGGGAGATACGCAGTATTTT.

CDR3 sequence reads: CASSLHRGSTDTQYF. As DNA, the CDR3 is TGCGCCAGCAGCTTGCACAGGGGTAGCACAGATACGCAGTATTTT. The chain couples TRBV5-1 to TRBJ2-3; TRBD1 matches at 7 bases. The germline V gene has CDR1 SGHRS and CDR2 YFSETQ. Trimming took 1 base from V and 0 from J; bases not matched to a gene: 2. The CDR3 extends over 15 amino acids.

J is TRBJ2-1 and V is TRBV6-5; D is tentatively TRBD1 or TRBD2 (5 bases each). The CDR3 is 13 residues long. The germline V gene encodes CDR1 MNHEY and CDR2 SVGAGI. Trimming cost V 5 bases and J 15 bases, with 20 bases left between them. The CDR3 spells CASSRDRWTGPFF. In nucleotides, the CDR3 is TGTGCCAGCAGTAGGGACCGCTGGACGGGTCCGTTCTTC.

Points on this clone: Other DNA sequences of this sample code for an identical CDR3. The chain joins TRBV4-2 to TRBJ1-2; D not certain. Per germline, CDR1 LGHNA and CDR2 YNFKEQ. This CDR3 contains 14 residues. V lost 1 base to trimming and J lost 4 bases, with 10 bases between them. The CDR3 protein is CASSQGVQVYGYTF. Written as DNA, the CDR3 is TGTGCCAGCAGCCAAGGAGTTCAGGTCTATGGCTACACCTTC.

The gene calls are TRBV4-2 and TRBJ2-3, with 13 bases that match TRBD2. Germline trimming cut 2 bases from V and 2 bases from J; bases unmatched to any gene: 7. Germline CDR1 reads LGHNA; CDR2 reads YNFKEQ. The CDR3 runs to 18 residues. CDR3 DNA: TGTGCCAGCAGCCAACCTCAGGGACTAGCGGGGACCACAGATACGCAGTATTTT. Its translation: CASSQPQGLAGTTDTQYF.

Only a few counts were recorded for this clone. J is TRBJ2-5 and V is TRBV2; D may be TRBD2 (5 bases). The CDR3 contains 11 residues. Germline CDR1 is SNHLY and CDR2 is FYNNEI. Trimming removed 6 bases from V and 7 bases from J, with 9 bases in between. CDR3 bases: TGTGCCAGCAGACTAGAAAGGACCCAGTACTTC. Its translation is CASRLERTQYF. Drawing the rest from reference TRBV2 and TRBJ2-5, the complete variable domain is EPEVTQTPSHQVTQMGQEVILRCVPISNHLYFYWYRQILGQKVEFLVSFYNNEISEKSEIFDDQFSVERPDGSNFTLKIRSTKLEDSAMYFCASRLERTQYFGPGTRLLVL.

This clone was found a few times. V gene TRBV7-3 combines with J gene TRBJ1-1, with D hard to call. Between the trimmed V and J ends, which lost 3 bases and 5 bases, there was a span of 10 bases. The CDR3 has 13 amino acids. Germline V CDR1 and CDR2: SGHTA, FQGTGA. Here the CDR3 reads CASSFSGSTEAFF. The DNA for the CDR3 is TGTGCCAGCAGCTTTTCAGGATCTACTGAAGCTTTCTTT.

The V and J genes are TRBV18 and TRBJ1-3, with D hard to call. Germline-derived CDR1 and CDR2 are KGHSH and LQKENI. With 4 bases removed from V and 0 bases from J, the gap between germline ends came to 10 bases. CDR3 length: 15 residues. CDR3 DNA sequence: TGTGCCAGCTCACTCAGCCGGGACTCTGGAAACACCATATATTTT. Translation: CASSLSRDSGNTIYF.

V gene TRBV9 combines with J gene TRBJ2-2, with unresolved D. The germline V gene has CDR1 SGDLS and CDR2 YYNGEE. V dropped 3 bases and J dropped 1 base, with 7 bases sitting between them. CDR3 size: 14 residues. The CDR3 sequence is CASSAHLNTGELFF. In nucleotides, the CDR3 is TGTGCCAGCAGCGCCCACTTGAACACCGGGGAGCTGTTTTTT.

The genes are TRBV7-3 and TRBJ2-5; TRBD2 matches 8 bases. This CDR3 is 13 amino acids long. V shed 2 bases, J shed 4 bases, and the junction held 0 bases outside the gene matches. Germline V gene lookup returns CDR1 SGHTA and CDR2 FQGTGA. The CDR3 DNA sequence: TGTGCCAGCAGCTTACTAGCGGGAGAGACCCAGTACTTC. Translation: CASSLLAGETQYF.